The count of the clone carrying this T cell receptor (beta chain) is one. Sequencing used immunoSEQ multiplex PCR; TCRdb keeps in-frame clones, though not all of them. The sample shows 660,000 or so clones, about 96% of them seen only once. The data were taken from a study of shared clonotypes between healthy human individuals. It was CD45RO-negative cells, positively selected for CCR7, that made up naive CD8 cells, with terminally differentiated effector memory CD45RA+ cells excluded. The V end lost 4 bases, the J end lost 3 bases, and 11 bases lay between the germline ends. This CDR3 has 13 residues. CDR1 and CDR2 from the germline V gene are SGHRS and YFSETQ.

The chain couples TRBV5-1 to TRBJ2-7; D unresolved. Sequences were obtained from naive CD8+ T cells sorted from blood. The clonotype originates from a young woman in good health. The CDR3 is CASSPKGIYEQYF. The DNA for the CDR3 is TGCGCCAGCAGCCCCAAGGGTATCTACGAGCAGTACTTC.